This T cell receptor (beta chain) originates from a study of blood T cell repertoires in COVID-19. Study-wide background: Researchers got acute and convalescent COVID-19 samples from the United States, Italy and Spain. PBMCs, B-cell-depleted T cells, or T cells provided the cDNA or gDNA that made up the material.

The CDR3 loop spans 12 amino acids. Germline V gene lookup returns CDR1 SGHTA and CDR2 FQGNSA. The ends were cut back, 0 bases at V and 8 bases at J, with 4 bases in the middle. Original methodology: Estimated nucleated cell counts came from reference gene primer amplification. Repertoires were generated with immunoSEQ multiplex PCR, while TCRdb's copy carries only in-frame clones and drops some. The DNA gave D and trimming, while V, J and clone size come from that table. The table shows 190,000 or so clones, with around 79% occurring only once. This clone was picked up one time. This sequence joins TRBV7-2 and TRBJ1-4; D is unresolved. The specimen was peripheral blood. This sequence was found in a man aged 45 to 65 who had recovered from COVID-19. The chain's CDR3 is CASSLAEEKLFF. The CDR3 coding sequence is TGTGCCAGCAGCTTAGCGGAGGAAAAACTGTTTTTT.